The 13 T cell receptor beta chains below come from one sample, sequenced in a study of CD8 T cells in ankylosing spondylitis. General study points: Blood of patients with ankylosing spondylitis appeared to be characterized by a TCR beta motif of 8 or 9 highly homologous variants.

Their cognate antigens are unknown. TCRdb reanalysed the 5' RACE reads using MiXCR and keeps one entry per CDR3 protein. The profile shows about 500,000 distinct CDR3 sequences, over 4% of them singletons. Sequencing input: blood, either unsorted or a sorted T cell fraction (not recorded which). The receptors were gathered from a male donor with ankylosing spondylitis.

This clonotype was found many times. The chain couples TRBV5-1 to TRBJ2-2; D uncertain. CDR1 and CDR2 from the germline V gene are SGHRS and YFSETQ. The CDR3 contains 15 residues. V gave up 0 bases and J gave up 3 bases, with 9 bases separating them. The CDR3 nucleotides read TGCGCCAGCAGCTTGGATCGCGGAGACACCGGGGAGCTGTTTTTT. Its translation is CASSLDRGDTGELFF.

This clonotype was observed at least ten times. The chain employs TRBV7-9 and TRBJ2-7, with no clear D. This CDR3 is built from 13 residues. The V end was cut by 5 bases, the J end by 0 bases, with 8 bases between. Looked up from germline, CDR1 is SEHNR and CDR2 is FQNEAQ (reference sequence). CDR3 sequence reads: CASSPLVSYEQYF. The CDR3 DNA follows: TGTGCCAGCAGCCCTCTAGTCTCCTACGAGCAGTACTTC.

This clonotype was detected ten times or more. The V and J genes are TRBV20-1 and TRBJ2-7, with D perhaps matching TRBD2 (5 bases). Germline V gene lookup returns CDR1 DFQATT and CDR2 SNEGSKA (reference sequence). Trimming took off 3 bases at V and 2 bases at J, with 17 bases between the two ends. This CDR3 has 15 residues. CDR3 sequence: CSASPGSRITYEQYF. Written as DNA, the CDR3 is TGCAGTGCTAGCCCGGGATCCCGGATAACCTACGAGCAGTACTTC.

Many counts were recorded for this clonotype. The gene calls are TRBV9 and TRBJ1-5; no clear D gene. The CDR3 spans 17 residues. The V end lost 0 bases, the J end lost 2 bases, and 15 bases lay between the germline ends. The germline CDR1 and CDR2 sequences are SGDLS and YYNGEE. CDR3 nucleotides: TGTGCCAGCAGCGTAGGTCCGGGTAACCACGGCAATCAGCCCCAGCATTTT. Protein product: CASSVGPGNHGNQPQHF.

This clonotype came up a few times. This chain links TRBV12-3 or TRBV12-4 with TRBJ2-5; 10 bases fit TRBD1. The J segment lost 5 bases and the V segment lost 6 bases, leaving 9 bases of the junction unmatched. The CDR3 runs to 15 residues. The CDR3 reads CASRSRDRGEETQYF. The DNA of the CDR3 is TGTGCCAGCAGATCCCGGGACAGGGGTGAGGAGACCCAGTACTTC.

This clonotype was counted ten times or more. The V call is TRBV20-1, the J call TRBJ1-2; D perhaps matches TRBD1 (6 bases). The germline V gene encodes CDR1 DFQATT and CDR2 SNEGSKA (reference sequence). Trimming cost V 0 bases and J 8 bases, with 13 bases left between them. The CDR3 has 13 residues. CDR3 region: CSARETGGRGYTF. The CDR3 DNA is TGCAGTGCTAGAGAGACAGGAGGGAGGGGCTACACCTTC.

This clonotype has more than one count but fewer than ten. The J gene is TRBJ2-3, the V gene TRBV4-2; 10 bases are a match to TRBD2. V was pared by 4 bases and J by 3 bases, with 4 bases of the junction left unmatched. Per germline, CDR1 LGHNA and CDR2 YNFKEQ. There are 15 residues in the CDR3. The CDR3 nucleotides are TGTGCCAGCAGCCCTGGACTAGCGGAAACAGATACGCAGTATTTT. This codes for CASSPGLAETDTQYF.

This clonotype showed up many times. J is TRBJ1-4 and V is TRBV3-1; unclear D gene. In germline, CDR1 is LGHDT, CDR2 YNNKEL (reference sequence). The V end was cut by 1 base, the J end by 8 bases, with 8 bases between. The CDR3 spans 13 residues. The CDR3 reads CASSQVISEKLFF. The CDR3 DNA sequence: TGTGCCAGCAGCCAAGTGATATCAGAAAAACTGTTTTTT.

This clonotype was detected many times. The chain joins TRBV10-3 to TRBJ2-5; D uncertain. V lost 4 bases and J 5 bases, leaving 17 bases between the germline ends. This CDR3 is built from 15 residues. Germline V gene lookup returns CDR1 ENHRY and CDR2 SYGVKD. The CDR3 spells CAISGGLRTRETQYF. CDR3 bases: TGTGCCATCAGTGGTGGTTTACGTACACGGGAGACCCAGTACTTC.

This clonotype showed up many times. The chain combines TRBV15 with TRBJ2-7, with D tentatively TRBD2 (6 bases). This CDR3 spans 16 amino acids. Germline lookup yields CDR1 LNHNV and CDR2 YYDKDF (reference sequence). Trimming took 0 bases from V and 4 from J, leaving 16 bases between them. The CDR3 spells CATSRDRVSGGYEQYF. The DNA of the CDR3 is TGTGCCACCAGCAGAGACCGGGTCAGCGGAGGGTACGAGCAGTACTTC.

This sequence joins TRBV4-2 and TRBJ1-1, with 9 bases identical to TRBD1. V shed 0 bases and J 5 bases; nucleotides not matched to a gene: 4. Germline V gene lookup returns CDR1 LGHNA and CDR2 YNFKEQ. This CDR3 is built from 15 residues. The CDR3 region is CASSQDTGGLTEAFF. CDR3 coding DNA: TGTGCCAGCAGCCAAGATACAGGGGGCCTAACTGAAGCTTTCTTT.

This clonotype appeared many times. This chain links TRBV7-9 with TRBJ2-4; a possible D gene is TRBD2 (5 bases). The CDR3 totals 13 residues. Germline V gene sequence: CDR1 SEHNR, CDR2 FQNEAQ (reference sequence). V was cut by 4 bases and J by 7 bases, with 11 bases left in between. The CDR3 DNA is TGTGCCAGCAGCTGGGAGTTCCGGAACATTCAGTACTTC. It encodes CASSWEFRNIQYF.

This clonotype was detected only a few times. The rearrangement links TRBV20-1 to TRBJ2-3; D ambiguous. V was cut by 7 bases and J by 2 bases, with 10 bases left in between. The CDR3 covers 12 residues. CDR1 and CDR2 (germline): DFQATT, SNEGSKA (reference sequence). The CDR3: CSVLGNTDTQYF. In nucleotides, the CDR3 is TGCAGTGTTCTGGGGAACACAGATACGCAGTATTTT.